Included here is one T cell receptor beta chain sequence, with context. This clonotype has a handful of counts. Which antigen it targets is not known. Per-base quality was not reported, and no clone a single base away is much larger than it. Read against the paper, the sample's time point label means: sample taken at primary tumor resection. Without any cell sorting, TCR sequencing was performed on whole RNA extracted either from tumor and nontumor lung tissue or from cryopreserved PBMC samples. Samples were obtained from roughly 72 patients with early-stage, untreated non-small cell lung cancer from the lung TRACERx cohort. Only patients for whom sufficient RNA was available from at least two tumor regions were selected for TCR sequencing. The data stem from a study of spatial heterogeneity in lung cancer (dated by TCRdb to about 2019). Looking at the study overall: Beta-chain transcripts were consistently detected in greater numbers than alpha-chain transcripts, which likely reflected higher beta-chain transcript abundance. Both alpha and beta chains were TCR-sequenced in samples taken at surgery, namely 220 tumor regions, fewer than 80 matched nontumor lung samples and about 52 PBMC samples. In the raw uncorrected reads, each unique combination of TCR and UMI appeared more than ten times on average. In non-small cell lung cancer, the study made a quantitative comparison of TCR alpha and beta repertoires among multiple tumor regions, matched nontumor lung and blood. The study linked features of the TCR repertoire to counts of nonsynonymous mutations, which were determined by whole-exome sequencing of tumor tissue.

The germline V gene encodes CDR1 LNHDA and CDR2 SQIVND (reference sequence). The CDR3 holds 13 amino acids from the cysteine to the phenylalanine. Here the CDR3 DNA is all that survives: 39 bases in frame from base 1. V and J lose 7 bases and 7 bases, and a span of 14 bases separates them. Libraries were constructed by 5' RACE. TCRdb names NextSeq 500 as the instrument used. The TCR library protocol attached a unique molecular identifier to each TCR cDNA molecule to allow correction of PCR and sequencing errors. The study's own analysis went as follows. TCR identification, UMI-based error correction and CDR3 extraction were performed with Decombinator tools. TCRs above a frequency of 2 per 1,000, corresponding to the top 1% of the tumor frequency distribution, were defined as expanded. Renyi diversity was calculated using the R vegan package after each repertoire was subsampled 100 times to 5,000 TCRs. To build CDR3 similarity networks, amino acid triplet string-kernel similarity was used, and CDR3s were connected when their pairwise similarity was above 0.82. The public reads were run again by TCRdb, first through fastp at Q25 and then through MiXCR, and only productive beta chains were kept. For every CDR3 protein sequence, its rows merge into one entry that carries the most common genes and DNA. These V and J calls originate from TCRdb's pipeline instead of the authors' own analysis. Present in this sample are about 86,000 distinct CDR3 sequences, around an eighth of which were seen just once. The ten largest clones represent around 4.3% of the sample.

Beyond this particular receptor, the publication reports: Confirming at a functional level the hypothesis that regional TCRs recognize regional mutations was considered to require additional single-cell paired TCR alpha and beta sequencing. Ubiquitous expanded tumor TCRs showed up in blood more often at tumor resection than at routine follow-up.

Here the sequenced sample was PBMCs, taken at surgery. This sequence uses TRBV19 and TRBJ1-5; a tentative D call is TRBD1 (5 bases match). The receptor was derived from a male donor with early-stage non-small cell lung cancer. The CDR3 region reads CASTGTPGQPQHF. The nucleotide sequence reads TGTGCCAGTACCGGGACCCCCGGCCAGCCCCAGCATTTT. The reference TRBV19 and TRBJ1-5 proteins fill in what lies around the CDR3, so the full variable domain reads DGGITQSPKYLFRKEGQNVTLSCEQNLNHDAMYWYRQDPGQGLRLIYYSQIVNDFQKGDIAEGYSVSREKKESFPLTVTSAQKNPTAFYLCASTGTPGQPQHFGDGTRLSIL.